What follows describes a single T cell receptor (beta chain). In the original analysis: For nucleated cells, counts were estimated from reference gene primer amplification. Some clones are missing from TCRdb's copy, which holds only in-frame ones; the method was immunoSEQ multiplex PCR. The V and J calls and clone size were taken over from that table, and D and trimming were inferred from the DNA. The data hold 20,000 to 25,000 clones, with nearly 90% observed a single time. The data are from a study of blood T cell repertoires in COVID-19. Study-wide background: Samples representing acute and convalescent COVID-19 were sourced from the United States, Italy and Spain. T cells, B-cell-depleted T cells, or PBMCs provided the cDNA or gDNA that served as material.

This TCR derives from a human donor with active COVID-19. The donor label of this sample is uncertain. Input material: peripheral blood.

DNA for the CDR3: TGTGCCACCAGCCAGGGGAGAGAGCGGGGGGCGGGCACAGATACGCAGTATTTT. Protein product: CATSQGRERGAGTDTQYF. The V gene is TRBV15, the J gene TRBJ2-3; 9 bases align to TRBD2. The ends lost 5 bases at V and 1 base at J; junction bases unmatched: 13. CDR1 and CDR2 (germline): LNHNV, YYDKDF (reference sequence). The CDR3 covers 18 residues.